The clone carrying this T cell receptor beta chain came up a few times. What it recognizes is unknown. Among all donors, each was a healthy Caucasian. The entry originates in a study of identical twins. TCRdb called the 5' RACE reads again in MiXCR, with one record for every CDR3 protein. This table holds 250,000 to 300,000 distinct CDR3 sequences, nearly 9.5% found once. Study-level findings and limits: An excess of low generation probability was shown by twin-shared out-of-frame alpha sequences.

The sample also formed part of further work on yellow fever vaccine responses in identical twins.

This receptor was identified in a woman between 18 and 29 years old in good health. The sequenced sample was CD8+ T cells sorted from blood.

For the CDR3, the DNA is TGCAGCGTTGAAGATCTTCACGAGGGTTCCTACGAGCAGTACTTC. It codes for CSVEDLHEGSYEQYF. The chain couples TRBV29-1 to TRBJ2-7; possible D gene TRBD2, 5 bases. The germline V and J ends were trimmed by 0 bases and 1 base, with 13 bases remaining between them. The length of the CDR3 is 15 residues. Germline CDR1 and CDR2: SQVTM and ANQGSEA.